A selection of T cell receptor beta chains follows, all from one sample in a study of control samples from healthy donors and cancer patients. Generated by immunoSEQ multiplex PCR, the TCRdb table keeps only in-frame clones and is missing some. Here the sample spans fewer than 200,000 clones, around 90% being singletons. Sequenced material: blood. These receptors were taken from a woman in her 30s in good health. The CDR3 runs from the conserved cysteine through the conserved F or W. The D gene is left open where the match is weak. Only part of the rows carry a size: once, few, many, or a class if the clone is expanded.

TRBJ1-5	TRBV6-5	-	-	CARHSNQPQHF	TGTGCCAGACATAGCAATCAGCCCCAGCATTTT
TRBJ1-2	TRBV20-1	-	-	CSASTGFGYTF	TGCAGTGCTAGCACAGGGTTCGGCTACACCTTC
TRBJ2-1	TRBV9	once	TRBD2	CASSVASGGYNEQFF	TGTGCCAGCAGCGTAGCCAGCGGGGGATACAATGAGCAGTTCTTC
TRBJ1-2	TRBV20-1	-	-	CSASTSPDGNYGYTF	TGCAGTGCTAGTACGTCGCCGGACGGCAACTATGGCTACACCTTC
TRBJ2-1	TRBV13	-	-	CASSWGLREFVHEQFF	TGTGCCAGCAGCTGGGGATTACGGGAGTTTGTACATGAGCAGTTCTTC
TRBJ2-5	TRBV18	-	-	CASSPQEETQYF	TGTGCCAGCTCCCCACAAGAAGAGACCCAGTACTTC
TRBJ1-6	TRBV12-3/TRBV12-4	-	-	CASSLDGSPHF	TGTGCCAGCAGCCTCGACGGCAGCCCCCACTTT
TRBJ2-5	TRBV3-1/TRBV3-2	-	-	CASSQDASGSETQYF	TGTGCCAGCAGCCAAGATGCCTCGGGTTCGGAGACCCAGTACTTC
TRBJ2-1	TRBV9	-	-	CASSASRGEQFF	TGTGCCAGCAGCGCTTCTAGAGGTGAGCAGTTCTTC
TRBJ1-1	TRBV5-6	-	TRBD1	CASSLRAGGNTEAFF	TGTGCCAGCAGCTTGCGGGCAGGGGGGAACACTGAAGCTTTCTTT
TRBJ2-3	TRBV28	-	TRBD1	CATLNRGDTQYF	TGTGCCACCCTAAACAGGGGAGATACGCAGTATTTT
TRBJ2-5	TRBV9	few	TRBD2	CASSTTIGLAGGPQETQYF	TGTGCCAGCAGCACCACCATCGGACTAGCGGGGGGGCCACAAGAGACCCAGTACTTC
TRBJ1-2	TRBV29-1	-	-	CSVGAGEVGDAF	TGCAGCGTTGGCGCAGGGGAGGTAGGAGACGCCTTC
TRBJ2-1	TRBV19	-	TRBD2	CASSSGDYVWNEQFF	TGTGCCAGTAGTTCTGGGGACTACGTATGGAATGAGCAGTTCTTC
TRBJ2-6	TRBV7-2	-	-	CASGMAGSGANVLTF	TGTGCCAGCGGCATGGCGGGGTCTGGGGCCAACGTCCTGACTTTC
TRBJ2-2	TRBV6-5	-	TRBD2	CVAGRNTGELFF	TGCGTAGCGGGGAGGAACACCGGGGAGCTGTTTTTT
TRBJ1-2	TRBV9	-	-	CASSVVGGSGSSGYTF	TGTGCCAGCAGCGTAGTCGGGGGTTCAGGGTCCTCTGGCTACACCTTC
TRBJ1-1	TRBV6-6	-	-	CASSQLGTGIAGNTEAFF	TGTGCCAGCAGTCAACTTGGCACAGGGATAGCGGGAAACACTGAAGCTTTCTTT
TRBJ1-1	TRBV5-1	-	-	CASSTGTFNTEAFF	TGCGCCAGCAGCACCGGGACATTCAACACTGAAGCTTTCTTT
TRBJ1-2	TRBV2	-	-	CASRGGQANYGYTF	TGTGCCAGCAGGGGGGGACAAGCTAACTATGGCTACACCTTC
TRBJ2-7	TRBV9	once	-	CASSVDGTGINEQYF	TGTGCCAGCAGCGTAGATGGAACAGGGATCAACGAGCAGTACTTC
TRBJ1-1	TRBV4-2	few	-	CASSQLPRGESYTEAFF	TGTGCCAGCAGCCAACTCCCCCGGGGGGAGTCGTACACTGAAGCTTTCTTT
TRBJ1-1	TRBV19	-	TRBD1	CASSAQGAHAEAFF	TGTGCCAGTAGTGCCCAGGGGGCGCATGCTGAAGCTTTCTTT
TRBJ2-7	TRBV7-8	-	TRBD2	CASSLEREGRYEQYF	TGTGCCAGCAGCTTAGAGCGGGAGGGAAGATACGAGCAGTACTTC
TRBJ1-6	TRBV2	-	TRBD1	CAGQETRNSPLHF	TGTGCCGGACAGGAAACGAGGAATTCACCCCTCCACTTT
TRBJ2-3	TRBV5-1	-	-	CASSFGQRTDTQYF	TGCGCCAGCAGCTTCGGACAGCGCACAGATACGCAGTATTTT
TRBJ2-5	TRBV18	-	-	CASSHKETQYF	TGTGCCAGCTCACACAAAGAGACCCAGTACTTC
TRBJ2-7	TRBV7-8	-	TRBD1	CASSRTGTHEQYF	TGTGCCAGCAGCCGGACAGGGACCCACGAGCAGTACTTC
TRBJ1-2	TRBV2	-	-	CASSDTGSGGYTF	TGTGCCAGCAGTGACACAGGCTCGGGCGGCTACACCTTC
TRBJ1-5	TRBV19	-	-	CATIPVPLRPQHF	TGTGCCACCATTCCGGTCCCTTTGAGGCCCCAGCATTTT
TRBJ1-4	TRBV4-1	-	-	CASSQDGGGGEKLFF	TGCGCCAGCAGCCAAGATGGTGGCGGGGGGGAAAAACTGTTTTTT
TRBJ2-7	TRBV27	-	TRBD1	CASSWGGTGDEQYF	TGTGCCAGCAGTTGGGGAGGGACAGGGGACGAGCAGTACTTC
TRBJ2-3	TRBV4-2	-	TRBD1	CASSQDFDREEGFGSDTQYF	TGTGCCAGCAGCCAAGATTTCGACAGGGAAGAAGGTTTCGGGTCAGATACGCAGTATTTT
TRBJ2-1	TRBV7-9	once	-	CASSPLAGEQFF	TGTGCCAGCAGTCCACTAGCTGGAGAGCAGTTCTTC
TRBJ2-7	TRBV5-4	-	-	CASSLDTHEQYF	TGTGCCAGCAGCTTGGACACCCACGAGCAGTACTTC
TRBJ2-2	TRBV6-5	-	-	CASSGRENTGELFF	TGTGCCAGCTCAGGACGGGAGAACACCGGGGAGCTGTTTTTT
TRBJ2-7	TRBV6-5	-	-	CASSYGAGVVEQYF	TGTGCCAGCAGTTACGGTGCAGGGGTGGTCGAGCAGTACTTC
TRBJ1-3	TRBV5-4	-	-	CASSLGSGRSGNTIYF	TGTGCCAGCAGCTTGGGTTCAGGGCGATCTGGAAACACCATATATTTT
TRBJ1-5	TRBV12-3/TRBV12-4	-	-	CASRPGGNQPQHF	TGTGCCAGCCGACCGGGGGGAAATCAGCCCCAGCATTTT
TRBJ1-6	TRBV19	-	-	CASQLRQDYNSPLHF	TGTGCCAGTCAGTTACGACAGGACTATAATTCACCCCTCCACTTT
TRBJ1-1	TRBV5-6	-	-	CASSFAPREMNTEAFF	TGTGCCAGCAGCTTCGCGCCCAGGGAAATGAACACTGAAGCTTTCTTT
TRBJ1-1	TRBV28	-	-	CASSPLRVSGENTEAFF	TGTGCCAGCAGTCCATTAAGGGTTTCAGGAGAGAACACTGAAGCTTTCTTT
TRBJ2-1	TRBV5-6	-	TRBD2	CASSPLQSGANSYNEQFF	TGTGCCAGCAGCCCCCTTCAGAGCGGGGCGAACTCCTACAATGAGCAGTTCTTC
TRBJ1-2	TRBV9	-	-	CASSASPGPNYGYTF	TGTGCCAGCAGCGCTTCTCCGGGACCTAACTATGGCTACACCTTC
TRBJ1-1	TRBV28	few	TRBD1	CASSPQGAGTEAFF	TGTGCCAGCAGCCCACAGGGGGCGGGCACTGAAGCTTTCTTT
TRBJ1-3	TRBV4-2	once	-	CASSQVPYTGTGNTIYF	TGTGCCAGCAGCCAGGTTCCTTACACAGGGACTGGAAACACCATATATTTT
TRBJ2-3	TRBV4-1	-	TRBD1	CASSLDRGGADTQYF	TGCGCCAGCAGCCTGGACAGGGGAGGTGCAGATACGCAGTATTTT
TRBJ2-2	TRBV10-2	once	-	CASNTEPAGTGELFF	TGCGCCAGCAATACAGAGCCAGCAGGCACCGGGGAGCTGTTTTTT
TRBJ1-1	TRBV18	-	-	CASSPRAQTTAVNTEAFF	TGTGCCAGCTCACCAAGGGCACAAACCACAGCCGTGAACACTGAAGCTTTCTTT
TRBJ1-5	TRBV5-5	-	-	CASSALDGRGNQPQHF	TGTGCCAGCAGCGCGTTGGATGGAAGAGGCAATCAGCCCCAGCATTTT